This entry describes one T cell receptor beta chain. Its antigen has not been determined. It has no much larger one-base neighbor in the sample; base qualities were not kept. Library preparation used RT-PCR. Sequencing used an Illumina HiSeq 2500. The public reads were reprocessed in TCRdb via fastp at Q25 and MiXCR, keeping in-frame beta chains. Every distinct CDR3 protein forms one entry, paired with its most common genes and DNA. For this sample there are 650,000 to 800,000 distinct CDR3 sequences; around 14% appear just once. The ten largest clones capture 6% to 8% of the sample. The record originates from a study of response to subunit inactivated influenza vaccine (dated by TCRdb to about 2018). As for the study more broadly: Deep quantitative profiling of the T cell receptor repertoire was used in the study to follow responses to a trivalent subunit inactivated influenza vaccine.

Here is what the overall study found, with its caveats: The authors proposed that each seasonal influenza vaccination may bring in only a limited number of new T cells.

The CDR1 and CDR2 encoded by the germline V gene are KGHSH and LQKENI. The CDR3 runs 14 residues from the cysteine to the phenylalanine. Here the CDR3 DNA is all that survives: 42 bases in frame from base 1. A distance of 11 bases separates the germline ends of V and J, which lose 1 base and 6 bases respectively. This TCR was recovered from a man between 50 and 59 years old who received an inactivated influenza vaccine. Donor details come from another sample of the same person, matched by shared clones. Material: PBMCs from blood, obtained 14 to 15 days before vaccination. The chain employs TRBV18 and TRBJ2-3; matching of 5 bases hints at TRBD2 as the D gene. The CDR3 is CASSPLEPGDTQYF. The DNA sequence is as follows: TGTGCCAGCTCACCACTGGAACCGGGGGATACGCAGTATTTT.